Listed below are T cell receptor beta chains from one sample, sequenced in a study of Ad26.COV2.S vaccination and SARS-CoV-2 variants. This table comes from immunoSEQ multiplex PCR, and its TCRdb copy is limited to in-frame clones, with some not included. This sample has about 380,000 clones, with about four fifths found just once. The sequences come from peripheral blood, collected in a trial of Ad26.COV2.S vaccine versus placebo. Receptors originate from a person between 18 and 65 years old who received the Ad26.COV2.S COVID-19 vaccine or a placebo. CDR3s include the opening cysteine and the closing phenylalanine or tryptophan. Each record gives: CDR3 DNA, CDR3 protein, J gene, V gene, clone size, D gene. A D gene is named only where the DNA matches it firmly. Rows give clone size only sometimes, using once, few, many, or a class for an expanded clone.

CDR3 DNA: TGTGCCAGCTCTAACCGGGGGTATGGAGAGCAGTACTTC
CDR3 protein: CASSNRGYGEQYF
J gene: TRBJ2-7
V gene: TRBV18
clone size: few
D gene: -

CDR3 DNA: TGTGCCAGCACCCTACAGGGAGGGGGCAATCAGCCCCAGCATTTT
CDR3 protein: CASTLQGGGNQPQHF
J gene: TRBJ1-5
V gene: TRBV6-6
clone size: few
D gene: -

CDR3 DNA: TGTGCCAGCAGTTTTGGAAGTTTCAATGAAGCTTTCTTT
CDR3 protein: CASSFGSFNEAFF
J gene: TRBJ1-1
V gene: TRBV12-3/TRBV12-4
clone size: -
D gene: -

CDR3 DNA: TGTGCCAGCAGCGTAGGTGGGACAGGCGGCTACGAGCAGTACTTC
CDR3 protein: CASSVGGTGGYEQYF
J gene: TRBJ2-7
V gene: TRBV9
clone size: -
D gene: TRBD1

CDR3 DNA: TGTGCCAGCAGCTTGGGACACCCGAACACTGAAGCTTTCTTT
CDR3 protein: CASSLGHPNTEAFF
J gene: TRBJ1-1
V gene: TRBV7-7
clone size: -
D gene: -

CDR3 DNA: TGTGCCAGCAGCAAAGACCCGGGACTAGCGGGAGGACCCCCCGGCTCCTACAATGAGCAGTTCTTC
CDR3 protein: CASSKDPGLAGGPPGSYNEQFF
J gene: TRBJ2-1
V gene: TRBV21-1
clone size: -
D gene: -

CDR3 DNA: TGTGCCAGCTCTCCGGGACAGGGGGCTGGAAGGACTGAAGCTTTCTTT
CDR3 protein: CASSPGQGAGRTEAFF
J gene: TRBJ1-1
V gene: TRBV27
clone size: -
D gene: TRBD1

CDR3 DNA: TGTGCCAGCAGTCCCACAGGGGACGGAGGAAACACCATATATTTT
CDR3 protein: CASSPTGDGGNTIYF
J gene: TRBJ1-3
V gene: TRBV6-5
clone size: -
D gene: TRBD1

CDR3 DNA: TGTGCCAGCTCAGCCGGGACAGATCGCACAGATACGCAGTATTTT
CDR3 protein: CASSAGTDRTDTQYF
J gene: TRBJ2-3
V gene: TRBV18
clone size: -
D gene: TRBD1

CDR3 DNA: TGTGCCAGCTCACCAAGGGCGCGCACTAATGAAAAACTGTTTTTT
CDR3 protein: CASSPRARTNEKLFF
J gene: TRBJ1-4
V gene: TRBV18
clone size: once
D gene: -

CDR3 DNA: TGTGCCAGTAGCCCAAAGCCCTCCTACGAGCAGTACTTC
CDR3 protein: CASSPKPSYEQYF
J gene: TRBJ2-7
V gene: TRBV19
clone size: -
D gene: -

CDR3 DNA: TGTGCCAGCAGCTTCGGGCAGCGAAGAGAAAAACTGTTTTTT
CDR3 protein: CASSFGQRREKLFF
J gene: TRBJ1-4
V gene: TRBV5-5
clone size: -
D gene: -

CDR3 DNA: TGTGCCAGCGGACGTGGGGGTCGGGGCTACACCTTC
CDR3 protein: CASGRGGRGYTF
J gene: TRBJ1-2
V gene: TRBV12-3/TRBV12-4
clone size: -
D gene: -

CDR3 DNA: TGTGCCAGCAGTGAAGCTGGGACAGACCTGGCGCCCCAGCATTTT
CDR3 protein: CASSEAGTDLAPQHF
J gene: TRBJ1-5
V gene: TRBV6-1
clone size: -
D gene: TRBD1

CDR3 DNA: TGTGCCAGCAGTTGGGACAGGGGTTATGGCTACACCTTC
CDR3 protein: CASSWDRGYGYTF
J gene: TRBJ1-2
V gene: TRBV6-2/TRBV6-3
clone size: -
D gene: TRBD1

CDR3 DNA: TGTGCCAGCAAACACGGGGACAGGGGAGATCAGCCCCAGCATTTT
CDR3 protein: CASKHGDRGDQPQHF
J gene: TRBJ1-5
V gene: TRBV6-6
clone size: -
D gene: TRBD1

CDR3 DNA: TGCGCCAACCACTACCAAGGCGTTTACAATGAGCAGTTCTTC
CDR3 protein: CANHYQGVYNEQFF
J gene: TRBJ2-1
V gene: TRBV4-3
clone size: few
D gene: -

CDR3 DNA: TGTGCCAGCAGTGGCAGGAATAGCAATCAGCCCCAGCATTTT
CDR3 protein: CASSGRNSNQPQHF
J gene: TRBJ1-5
V gene: TRBV2
clone size: few
D gene: -

CDR3 DNA: TGTGCCAGCAGCAGGGCCCCTAGCTCCTACAATGAGCAGTTCTTC
CDR3 protein: CASSRAPSSYNEQFF
J gene: TRBJ2-1
V gene: TRBV5-4
clone size: -
D gene: -

CDR3 DNA: TGTGCCAGTAGTATAGTGGGGGGCACTGAAGCTTTCTTT
CDR3 protein: CASSIVGGTEAFF
J gene: TRBJ1-1
V gene: TRBV19
clone size: -
D gene: -

CDR3 DNA: TGCGCCAGCAGCTTGGCCGGGGCTAGCCAAGATACGCAGTATTTT
CDR3 protein: CASSLAGASQDTQYF
J gene: TRBJ2-3
V gene: TRBV5-1
clone size: -
D gene: -

CDR3 DNA: TGTGCCAGCAGCCAAAATAGGGCCTACGAGCAGTACTTC
CDR3 protein: CASSQNRAYEQYF
J gene: TRBJ2-7
V gene: TRBV6-5
clone size: -
D gene: -

CDR3 DNA: TGTGCCTGTCGGGGCACCGGGGAGCTGTTTTTT
CDR3 protein: CACRGTGELFF
J gene: TRBJ2-2
V gene: TRBV30
clone size: -
D gene: -

CDR3 DNA: TGCGCCAGCAGTGAGTCGTTGGTTTCGGATACGCAGTATTTT
CDR3 protein: CASSESLVSDTQYF
J gene: TRBJ2-3
V gene: TRBV10-2
clone size: -
D gene: -

CDR3 DNA: TGCGCCAGCAGCCAAGATTCGGCAGGGAATGAAAAACTGTTTTTT
CDR3 protein: CASSQDSAGNEKLFF
J gene: TRBJ1-4
V gene: TRBV4-3
clone size: -
D gene: -

CDR3 DNA: TGTGCCAGCAGTGAATCCAGGAGCTCCTATAATTCACCCCTCCACTTT
CDR3 protein: CASSESRSSYNSPLHF
J gene: TRBJ1-6
V gene: TRBV2
clone size: -
D gene: -

CDR3 DNA: TGTGCCAGTAGTAACCCCTGGACCCGAGGGGGTGAAGCTTTCTTT
CDR3 protein: CASSNPWTRGGEAFF
J gene: TRBJ1-1
V gene: TRBV19
clone size: -
D gene: -

CDR3 DNA: TGTGCCAGCAGCTACCCCCGGACAGGGGGGCGCACTGAAGCTTTCTTT
CDR3 protein: CASSYPRTGGRTEAFF
J gene: TRBJ1-1
V gene: TRBV27
clone size: -
D gene: TRBD1

CDR3 DNA: TGTGCCAGCAGCCAAGAATTGCTTTCACCCCTCCACTTT
CDR3 protein: CASSQELLSPLHF
J gene: TRBJ1-6
V gene: TRBV4-2
clone size: -
D gene: -

CDR3 DNA: TGCACCAGCAGCCATACCCATTGTAACACCATATATTTT
CDR3 protein: CTSSHTHCNTIYF
J gene: TRBJ1-3
V gene: TRBV1
clone size: -
D gene: -

CDR3 DNA: TGTGCCAGCAGCCGCCACAGGGGAGATACGCAGTATTTT
CDR3 protein: CASSRHRGDTQYF
J gene: TRBJ2-3
V gene: TRBV11-1
clone size: -
D gene: TRBD1

CDR3 DNA: TGTGCCATCAGTAGCCCCCTAGCGGGAGCCCGCTACGAGCAGTACTTC
CDR3 protein: CAISSPLAGARYEQYF
J gene: TRBJ2-7
V gene: TRBV10-3
clone size: -
D gene: TRBD2

CDR3 DNA: TGTGCCAGCAGCTTAGGTCCGATCCAAGAGACCCAGTACTTC
CDR3 protein: CASSLGPIQETQYF
J gene: TRBJ2-5
V gene: TRBV7-2
clone size: -
D gene: -

CDR3 DNA: TGCAGCGTTTCTCTAAACCGGGACACTGAAGCTTTCTTT
CDR3 protein: CSVSLNRDTEAFF
J gene: TRBJ1-1
V gene: TRBV29-1
clone size: -
D gene: -

CDR3 DNA: TGTGCCAGCAGCCAACTACAGGGCACTGAAGCTTTCTTT
CDR3 protein: CASSQLQGTEAFF
J gene: TRBJ1-1
V gene: TRBV12-3/TRBV12-4
clone size: -
D gene: -

CDR3 DNA: TGTGCCAGCAGTGTTGACAGGGGGCGTTCTGGAAACACCATATATTTT
CDR3 protein: CASSVDRGRSGNTIYF
J gene: TRBJ1-3
V gene: TRBV6-6
clone size: -
D gene: TRBD1

CDR3 DNA: TGTGCCAGCTCACCACAGAGCTCCTACAATGAGCAGTTCTTC
CDR3 protein: CASSPQSSYNEQFF
J gene: TRBJ2-1
V gene: TRBV18
clone size: -
D gene: -

CDR3 DNA: TGTGCCAGCAGCCCTAGTTGGACAATTAATAAACAAGAGACCCAGTACTTC
CDR3 protein: CASSPSWTINKQETQYF
J gene: TRBJ2-5
V gene: TRBV7-6
clone size: -
D gene: -

CDR3 DNA: TGTGCCAGCTCTTCTAACGGGTATGGCTACACCTTC
CDR3 protein: CASSSNGYGYTF
J gene: TRBJ1-2
V gene: TRBV7-6
clone size: -
D gene: -

CDR3 DNA: TGTGCCATCAGTGGGTCGGCAGGGATTTCCTACAATGAGCAGTTCTTC
CDR3 protein: CAISGSAGISYNEQFF
J gene: TRBJ2-1
V gene: TRBV10-3
clone size: -
D gene: -

CDR3 DNA: TGCGCCAGCAGTGACAGAGGGAACACCATATATTTT
CDR3 protein: CASSDRGNTIYF
J gene: TRBJ1-3
V gene: TRBV4-3
clone size: -
D gene: -

CDR3 DNA: TGTGCCAGCAGCTTGGCCGGAGCGGGGGGAAGAAATGAGCAGTTCTTC
CDR3 protein: CASSLAGAGGRNEQFF
J gene: TRBJ2-1
V gene: TRBV5-6
clone size: -
D gene: TRBD2

CDR3 DNA: TGCGCCAGCAGCCAAGACGGGGGGTTTCAGCCCCAGCATTTT
CDR3 protein: CASSQDGGFQPQHF
J gene: TRBJ1-5
V gene: TRBV4-3
clone size: few
D gene: -

CDR3 DNA: TGTGCCAGCAGCCCATGGACTAGCCCCACAGATACGCAGTATTTT
CDR3 protein: CASSPWTSPTDTQYF
J gene: TRBJ2-3
V gene: TRBV11-3
clone size: -
D gene: TRBD2

CDR3 DNA: TGTGCCACCAGCGGGGGTGGGTATGGACTCTTCCAGTTCTTC
CDR3 protein: CATSGGGYGLFQFF
J gene: TRBJ2-1
V gene: TRBV6-5
clone size: -
D gene: TRBD2

CDR3 DNA: TGTGCCAGCAGTGAAGGGGCTAGCGGCTACGAGCAGTACTTC
CDR3 protein: CASSEGASGYEQYF
J gene: TRBJ2-7
V gene: TRBV2
clone size: -
D gene: TRBD2

CDR3 DNA: TGTGCCACCAGCAGTTTTCTTGGCCAGCCCCAGCATTTT
CDR3 protein: CATSSFLGQPQHF
J gene: TRBJ1-5
V gene: TRBV15
clone size: -
D gene: -

CDR3 DNA: TGTGCCAGCAGCTTGTCATCTGCTAGCCTCTCCTACGAGCAGTACTTC
CDR3 protein: CASSLSSASLSYEQYF
J gene: TRBJ2-7
V gene: TRBV7-9
clone size: few
D gene: -

CDR3 DNA: TGTGCCAGCAGCAGACAGGGGAGAGCTGGAAACACCATATATTTT
CDR3 protein: CASSRQGRAGNTIYF
J gene: TRBJ1-3
V gene: TRBV11-2
clone size: once
D gene: TRBD1